This TCR beta chain was sequenced during a study of OX40 agonist ivuxolimab in advanced cancers. Overall study: Ivuxolimab, an agonistic anti-OX40 (CD134) antibody, was given to patients. One hepatocellular carcinoma and two cutaneous melanoma patients partially responded.

Blood was sampled at baseline, cycle 4 day 1, and cycle 7 day 1. Here immunoSEQ multiplex PCR was the method, and the copy in TCRdb shows in-frame clones only, minus some. The table records around 12,000 clones, 65% to 85% of them present only once. The CDR3 sequence is 14 residues long. V gave up 7 bases and J gave up 6 bases; unmatched junction bases: 8. Germline V CDR1 and CDR2: MNHEY, SMNVEV (reference sequence). The sequence was collected from an adult with an advanced solid tumor such as melanoma, head and neck, liver or kidney cancer. Sequenced here: CD4+ or CD8+ T cells sorted from blood, sampled in a trial of the OX40 agonist ivuxolimab. This chain connects TRBV27 to TRBJ2-3; TRBD1 aligns across 9 bases. CDR3 sequence reads: CASKGQGNADTQYF. In nucleotides, the CDR3 is TGTGCCAGCAAAGGACAGGGGAATGCCGATACGCAGTATTTT.